This T cell receptor (beta chain) came from a study of blood T cell repertoires in COVID-19. Data came from immunoSEQ multiplex PCR; TCRdb stores just in-frame clones and leaves some out. Here the sample spans hundreds of thousands of clones, approximately 90% being singletons. From germline, CDR1 is SGHVS and CDR2 FNYEAQ. CDR3 size: 14 residues. The trim removed 6 bases at V and 6 bases at J, leaving 10 bases unmatched. The chain couples TRBV7-6 to TRBJ2-5, with 7 bases lining up with TRBD1. What was sequenced was PBMCs or T cells enriched from blood (not recorded which). The TCR was taken from a woman in her 30s who had recovered from COVID-19. CDR3 DNA: TGTGCCAGCAGTACCAGGGGGATGGTGAAGACCCAGTACTTC. The encoded protein is CASSTRGMVKTQYF. Complete variable domain (other parts from reference TRBV7-6 and TRBJ2-5): GAGVSQSPRYKVTKRGQDVALRCDPISGHVSLYWYRQALGQGPEFLTYFNYEAQQDKSGLPNDRFSAERPEGSISTLTIQRTEQRDSAMYRCASSTRGMVKTQYFGPGTRLLVL.